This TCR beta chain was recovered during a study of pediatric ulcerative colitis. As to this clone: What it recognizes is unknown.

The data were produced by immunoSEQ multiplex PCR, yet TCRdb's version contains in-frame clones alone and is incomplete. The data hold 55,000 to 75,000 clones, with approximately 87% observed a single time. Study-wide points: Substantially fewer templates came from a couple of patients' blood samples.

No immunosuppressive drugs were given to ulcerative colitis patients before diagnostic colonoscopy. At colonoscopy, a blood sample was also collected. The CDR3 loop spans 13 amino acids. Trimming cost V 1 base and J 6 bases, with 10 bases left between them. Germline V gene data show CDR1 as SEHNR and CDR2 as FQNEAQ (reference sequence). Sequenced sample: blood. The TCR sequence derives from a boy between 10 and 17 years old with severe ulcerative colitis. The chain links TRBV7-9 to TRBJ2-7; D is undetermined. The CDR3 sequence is CASSLGVGREQYF. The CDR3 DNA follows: TGTGCCAGCAGCTTAGGAGTCGGACGCGAGCAGTACTTC.